This TCR beta chain appears in the sequencing data of a study of breast tumors, draining lymph nodes, adjacent tissues. The lymph nodes were axillary draining lymph nodes from breast cancer patients. This clonotype was recorded at least ten times. The CDR3 is 14 residues long. V gave up 3 bases and J gave up 3 bases, with 14 bases separating them. Per the germline V gene, CDR1 is DFQATT and CDR2 is SNEGSKA (reference sequence). Each CDR3 protein gets one entry after TCRdb re-called the multiplex PCR reads with MiXCR. Among 80,000 to 130,000 distinct CDR3 sequences listed, 20% to 25% were seen once. Sequenced: axillary lymph node tissue. This TCR was recovered from a female donor with breast cancer. Some clones in this sample may be carry-over from other donors' samples. The chain has TRBV20-1 and TRBJ1-2; D is perhaps TRBD1 (5 bases). In nucleotides, the CDR3 is TGCAGTGCTAGGACCCTGGGACGGGACTATGGCTACACCTTC. Translation gives CSARTLGRDYGYTF.